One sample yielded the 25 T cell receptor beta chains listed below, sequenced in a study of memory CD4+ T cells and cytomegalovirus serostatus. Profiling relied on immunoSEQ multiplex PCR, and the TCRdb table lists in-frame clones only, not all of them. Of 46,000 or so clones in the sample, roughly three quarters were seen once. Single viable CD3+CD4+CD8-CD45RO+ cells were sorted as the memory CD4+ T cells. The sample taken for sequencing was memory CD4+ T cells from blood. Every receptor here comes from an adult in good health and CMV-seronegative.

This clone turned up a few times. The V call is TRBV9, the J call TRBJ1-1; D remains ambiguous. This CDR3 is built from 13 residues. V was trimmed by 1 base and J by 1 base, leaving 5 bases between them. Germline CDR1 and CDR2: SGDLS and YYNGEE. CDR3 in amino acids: CASSVNTNTEAFF. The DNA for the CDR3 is TGTGCCAGCAGCGTAAACACGAACACTGAAGCTTTCTTT.

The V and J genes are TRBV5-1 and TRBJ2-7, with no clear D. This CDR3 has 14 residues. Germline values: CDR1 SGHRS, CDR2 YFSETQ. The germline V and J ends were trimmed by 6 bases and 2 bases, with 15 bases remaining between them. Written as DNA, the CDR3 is TGCGCCAGCACTCAGTCCGTCACGACCTACGAGCAGTACTTC. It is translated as CASTQSVTTYEQYF.

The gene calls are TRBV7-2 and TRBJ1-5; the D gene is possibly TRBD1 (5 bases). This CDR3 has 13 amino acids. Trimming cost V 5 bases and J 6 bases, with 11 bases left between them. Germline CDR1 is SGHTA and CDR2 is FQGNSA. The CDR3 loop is CASSGTVAQPQHF. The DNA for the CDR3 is TGTGCCAGCAGCGGGACGGTGGCTCAGCCCCAGCATTTT. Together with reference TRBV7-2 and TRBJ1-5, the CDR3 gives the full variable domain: GAGVSQSPSNKVTEKGKDVELRCDPISGHTALYWYRQSLGQGLEFLIYFQGNSAPDKSGLPSDRFSAERTGGSVSTLTIQRTQQEDSAVYLCASSGTVAQPQHFGDGTRLSIL.

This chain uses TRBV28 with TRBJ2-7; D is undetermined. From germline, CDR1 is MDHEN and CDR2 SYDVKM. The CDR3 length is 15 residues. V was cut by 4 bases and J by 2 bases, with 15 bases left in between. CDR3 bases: TGTGCCAGCAGTTCAGCCAGCTATATTACCTACGAGCAGTACTTC. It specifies CASSSASYITYEQYF.

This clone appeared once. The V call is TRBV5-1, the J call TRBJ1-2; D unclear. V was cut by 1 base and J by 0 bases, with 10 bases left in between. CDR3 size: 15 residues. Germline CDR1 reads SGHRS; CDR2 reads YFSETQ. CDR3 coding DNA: TGCGCCAGCAGCTTGTCAGACACCGCTAACTATGGCTACACCTTC. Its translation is CASSLSDTANYGYTF.

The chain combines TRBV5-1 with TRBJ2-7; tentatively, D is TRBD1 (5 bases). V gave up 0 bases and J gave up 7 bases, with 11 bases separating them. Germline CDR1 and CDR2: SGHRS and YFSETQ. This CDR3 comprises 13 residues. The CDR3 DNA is TGCGCCAGCAGCTTGGAAGTGGGGCGGGAGCAGTACTTC. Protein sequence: CASSLEVGREQYF.

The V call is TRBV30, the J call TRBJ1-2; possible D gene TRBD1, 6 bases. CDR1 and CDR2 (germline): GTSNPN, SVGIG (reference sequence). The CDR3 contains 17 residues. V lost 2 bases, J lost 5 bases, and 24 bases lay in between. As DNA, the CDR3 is TGTGCCTGGAGTTTACGGACAGCTGTCACCTCTCGGTATGGCTACACCTTC. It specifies CAWSLRTAVTSRYGYTF.

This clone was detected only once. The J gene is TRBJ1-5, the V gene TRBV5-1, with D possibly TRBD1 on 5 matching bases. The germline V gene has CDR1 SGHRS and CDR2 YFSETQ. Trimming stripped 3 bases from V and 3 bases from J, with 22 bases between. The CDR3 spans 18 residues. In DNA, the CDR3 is TGCGCCAGCAGCTCCGGACCGATCGGGACTGCTTCCAATCAGCCCCAGCATTTT. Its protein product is CASSSGPIGTASNQPQHF.

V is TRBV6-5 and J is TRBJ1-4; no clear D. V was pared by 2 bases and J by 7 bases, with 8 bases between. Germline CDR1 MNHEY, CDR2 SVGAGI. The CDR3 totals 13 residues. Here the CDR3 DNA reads TGTGCCAGCAGTTACGGGCACGGTGAAAAACTGTTTTTT. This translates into CASSYGHGEKLFF.

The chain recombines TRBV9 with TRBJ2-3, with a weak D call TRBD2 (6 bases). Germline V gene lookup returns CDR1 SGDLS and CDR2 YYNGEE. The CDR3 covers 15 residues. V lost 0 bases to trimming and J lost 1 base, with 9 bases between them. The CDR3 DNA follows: TGTGCCAGCAGCGTAGGGCGGGGAGGCACAGATACGCAGTATTTT. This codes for CASSVGRGGTDTQYF.

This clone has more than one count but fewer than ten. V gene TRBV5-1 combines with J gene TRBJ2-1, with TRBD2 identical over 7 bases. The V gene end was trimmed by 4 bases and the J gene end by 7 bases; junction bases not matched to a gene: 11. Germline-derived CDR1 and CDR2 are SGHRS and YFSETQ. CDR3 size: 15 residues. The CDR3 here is CASSTGGRLANEQFF. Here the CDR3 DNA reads TGCGCCAGCAGCACGGGTGGGAGACTAGCAAATGAGCAGTTCTTC.

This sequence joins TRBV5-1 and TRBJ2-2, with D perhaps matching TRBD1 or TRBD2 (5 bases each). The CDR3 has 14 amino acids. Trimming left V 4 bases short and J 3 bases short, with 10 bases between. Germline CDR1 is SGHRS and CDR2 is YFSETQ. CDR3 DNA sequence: TGCGCCAGCAGCACGGGGCAGGACACCGGGGAGCTGTTTTTT. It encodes CASSTGQDTGELFF.

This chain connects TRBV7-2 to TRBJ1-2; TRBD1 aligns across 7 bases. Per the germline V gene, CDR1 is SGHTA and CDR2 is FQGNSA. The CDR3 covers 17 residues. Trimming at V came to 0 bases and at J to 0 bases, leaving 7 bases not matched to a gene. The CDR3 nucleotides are TGTGCCAGCAGCTTAGCGAAACAGGGGAGGACTAACTATGGCTACACCTTC. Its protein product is CASSLAKQGRTNYGYTF.

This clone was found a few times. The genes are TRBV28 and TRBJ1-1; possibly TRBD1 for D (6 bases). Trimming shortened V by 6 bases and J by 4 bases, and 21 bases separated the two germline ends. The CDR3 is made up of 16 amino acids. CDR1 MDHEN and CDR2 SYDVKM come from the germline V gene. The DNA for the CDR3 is TGTGCCAGCAGCCTGGGGACAACGGGAGCGCGCACTGAAGCTTTCTTT. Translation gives CASSLGTTGARTEAFF.

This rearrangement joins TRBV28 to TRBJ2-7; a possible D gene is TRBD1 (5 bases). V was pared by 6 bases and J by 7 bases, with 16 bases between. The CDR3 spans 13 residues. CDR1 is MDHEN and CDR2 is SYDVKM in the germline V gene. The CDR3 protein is CASSRITGAEQYF. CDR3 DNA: TGTGCCAGCAGCCGAATTACAGGAGCGGAGCAGTACTTC. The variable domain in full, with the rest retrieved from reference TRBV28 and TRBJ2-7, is DVKVTQSSRYLVKRTGEKVFLECVQDMDHENMFWYRQDPGLGLRLIYFSYDVKMKEKGDIPEGYSVSREKKERFSLILESASTNQTSMYLCASSRITGAEQYFGPGTRLTVT.

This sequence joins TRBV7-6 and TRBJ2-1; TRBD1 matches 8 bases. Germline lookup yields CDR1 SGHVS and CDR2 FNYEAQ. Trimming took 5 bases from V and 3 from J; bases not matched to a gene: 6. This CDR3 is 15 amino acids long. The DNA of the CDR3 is TGTGCCAGCAGCCCTGACAGGGGAAACTACAATGAGCAGTTCTTC. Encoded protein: CASSPDRGNYNEQFF.

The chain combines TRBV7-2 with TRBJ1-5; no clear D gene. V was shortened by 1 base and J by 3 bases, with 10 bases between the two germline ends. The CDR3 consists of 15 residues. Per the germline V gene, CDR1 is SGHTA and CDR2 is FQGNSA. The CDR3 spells CASSLERATNQPQHF. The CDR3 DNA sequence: TGTGCCAGCAGCTTAGAGAGGGCCACCAATCAGCCCCAGCATTTT.

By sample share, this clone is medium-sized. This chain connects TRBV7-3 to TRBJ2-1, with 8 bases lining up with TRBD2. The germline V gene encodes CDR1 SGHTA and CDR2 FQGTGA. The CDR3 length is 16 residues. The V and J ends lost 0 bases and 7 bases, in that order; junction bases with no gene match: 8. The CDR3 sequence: CASSLTGSGGVNEQFF. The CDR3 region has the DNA TGTGCCAGCAGCTTAACGGGGAGCGGGGGTGTAAATGAGCAGTTCTTC.

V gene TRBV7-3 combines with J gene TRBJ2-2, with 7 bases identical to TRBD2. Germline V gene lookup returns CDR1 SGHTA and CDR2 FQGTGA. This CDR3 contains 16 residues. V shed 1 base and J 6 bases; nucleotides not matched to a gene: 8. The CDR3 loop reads CASSLSRQGGSGELFF. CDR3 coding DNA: TGTGCCAGCAGCTTAAGTAGGCAGGGAGGGTCCGGGGAGCTGTTTTTT.

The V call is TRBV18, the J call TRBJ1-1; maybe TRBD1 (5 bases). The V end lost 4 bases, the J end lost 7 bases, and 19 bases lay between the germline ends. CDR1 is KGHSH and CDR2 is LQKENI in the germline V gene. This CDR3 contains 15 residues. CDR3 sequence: CASSLHLPRDGEAFF. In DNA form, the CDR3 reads TGTGCCAGCTCACTCCATTTACCCCGGGACGGTGAAGCTTTCTTT. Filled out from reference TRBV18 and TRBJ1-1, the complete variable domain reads NAGVMQNPRHLVRRRGQEARLRCSPMKGHSHVYWYRQLPEEGLKFMVYLQKENIIDESGMPKERFSAEFPKEGPSILRIQQVVRGDSAAYFCASSLHLPRDGEAFFGQGTRLTVV.

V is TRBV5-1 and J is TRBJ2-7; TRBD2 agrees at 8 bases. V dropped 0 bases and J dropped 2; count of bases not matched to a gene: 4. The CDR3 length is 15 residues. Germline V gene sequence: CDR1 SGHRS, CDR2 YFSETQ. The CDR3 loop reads CASSLGFGGAYEQYF. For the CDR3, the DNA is TGCGCCAGCAGCTTGGGCTTCGGGGGGGCCTACGAGCAGTACTTC.

This CDR3 is CAWSVRGGPGNTIYF. The CDR3 DNA reads TGTGCCTGGAGTGTAAGAGGGGGCCCTGGAAACACCATATATTTT. The chain carries TRBV30 and TRBJ1-3, with 7 bases lining up with TRBD1. CDR3 length: 15 residues. Germline assignment: CDR1 GTSNPN and CDR2 SVGIG (reference sequence). The V and J ends lost 0 bases and 2 bases, in that order; junction bases with no gene match: 4. Full variable domain (outside the CDR3, taken from reference TRBV30 and TRBJ1-3): SQTIHQWPATLVQPVGSPLSLECTVEGTSNPNLYWYRQAAGRGLQLLFYSVGIGQISSEVPQNLSASRPQDRQFILSSKKLLLSDSGFYLCAWSVRGGPGNTIYFGEGSWLTVV.

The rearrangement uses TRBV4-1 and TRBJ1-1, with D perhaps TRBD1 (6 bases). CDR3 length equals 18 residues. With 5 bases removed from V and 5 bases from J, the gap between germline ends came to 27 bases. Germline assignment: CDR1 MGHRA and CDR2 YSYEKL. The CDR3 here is CASSTAGGRAQVWTEAFF. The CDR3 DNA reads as TGCGCCAGCAGCACCGCCGGGGGCAGGGCCCAGGTCTGGACTGAAGCTTTCTTT.

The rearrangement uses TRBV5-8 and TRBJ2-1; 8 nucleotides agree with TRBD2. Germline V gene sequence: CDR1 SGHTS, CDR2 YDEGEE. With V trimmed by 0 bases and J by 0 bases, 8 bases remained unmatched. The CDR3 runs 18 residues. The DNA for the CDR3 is TGTGCCAGCAGCTTGGGGCGGACTAGCCTTAGCTCCTACAATGAGCAGTTCTTC. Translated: CASSLGRTSLSSYNEQFF.

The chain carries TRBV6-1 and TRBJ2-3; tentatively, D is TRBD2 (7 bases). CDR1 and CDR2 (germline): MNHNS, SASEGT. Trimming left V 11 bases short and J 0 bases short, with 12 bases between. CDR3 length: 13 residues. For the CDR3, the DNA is TGTGCCGCTCGGGGGGCAAGCACAGATACGCAGTATTTT. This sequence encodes CAARGASTDTQYF.